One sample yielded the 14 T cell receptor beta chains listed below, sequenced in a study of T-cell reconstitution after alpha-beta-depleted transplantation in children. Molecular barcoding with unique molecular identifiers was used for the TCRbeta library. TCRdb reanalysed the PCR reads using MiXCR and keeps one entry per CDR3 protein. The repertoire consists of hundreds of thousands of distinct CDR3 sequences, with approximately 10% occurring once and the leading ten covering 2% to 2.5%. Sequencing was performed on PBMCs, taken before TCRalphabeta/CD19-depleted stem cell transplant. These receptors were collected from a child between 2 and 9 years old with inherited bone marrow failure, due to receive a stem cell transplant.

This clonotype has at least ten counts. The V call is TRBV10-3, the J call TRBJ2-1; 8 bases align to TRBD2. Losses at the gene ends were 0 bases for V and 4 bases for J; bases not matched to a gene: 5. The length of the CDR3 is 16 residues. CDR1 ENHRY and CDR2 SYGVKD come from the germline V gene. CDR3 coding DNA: TGTGCCATCAGTGAGTCGGTGACTAGCGCTTACAATGAGCAGTTCTTC. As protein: CAISESVTSAYNEQFF.

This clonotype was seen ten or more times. CDR3 residues: CSAGTSGRNEQFF. The CDR3, as DNA: TGCAGTGCAGGGACTAGCGGGAGGAATGAGCAGTTCTTC. This chain links TRBV20-1 with TRBJ2-1, with 15 bases aligning to TRBD2. The CDR3 totals 13 residues. V lost 6 bases and J lost 7; bases outside the gene matches: 1. Germline V CDR1 and CDR2: DFQATT, SNEGSKA (reference sequence).

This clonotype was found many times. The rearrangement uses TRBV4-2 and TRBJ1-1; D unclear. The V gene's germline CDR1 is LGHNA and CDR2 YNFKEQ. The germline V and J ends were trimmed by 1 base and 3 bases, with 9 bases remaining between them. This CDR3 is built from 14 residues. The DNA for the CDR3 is TGTGCCAGCAGCCAAGGTGTTGGAGACACTGAAGCTTTCTTT. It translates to CASSQGVGDTEAFF.

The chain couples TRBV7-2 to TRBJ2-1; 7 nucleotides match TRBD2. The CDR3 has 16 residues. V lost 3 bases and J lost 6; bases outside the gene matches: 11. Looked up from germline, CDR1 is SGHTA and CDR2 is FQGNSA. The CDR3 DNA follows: TGTGCCAGCAGCTTTTTCCCGAGCGGGAAACTCAATGAGCAGTTCTTC. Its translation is CASSFFPSGKLNEQFF.

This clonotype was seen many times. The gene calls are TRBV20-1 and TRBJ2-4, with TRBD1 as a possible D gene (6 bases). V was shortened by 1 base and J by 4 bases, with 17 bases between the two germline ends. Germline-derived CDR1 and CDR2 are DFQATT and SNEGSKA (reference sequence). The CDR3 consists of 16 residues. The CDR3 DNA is TGCAGTGCTAGAGGCCCAGGGGACATAGGGAAAAACATTCAGTACTTC. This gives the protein CSARGPGDIGKNIQYF.

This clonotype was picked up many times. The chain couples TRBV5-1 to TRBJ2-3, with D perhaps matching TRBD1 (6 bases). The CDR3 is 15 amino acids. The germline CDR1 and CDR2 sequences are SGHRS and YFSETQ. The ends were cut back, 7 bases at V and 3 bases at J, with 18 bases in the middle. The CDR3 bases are TGCGCCAGCCAGAGACACAGGGAGAAGACAGATACGCAGTATTTT. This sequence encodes CASQRHREKTDTQYF.

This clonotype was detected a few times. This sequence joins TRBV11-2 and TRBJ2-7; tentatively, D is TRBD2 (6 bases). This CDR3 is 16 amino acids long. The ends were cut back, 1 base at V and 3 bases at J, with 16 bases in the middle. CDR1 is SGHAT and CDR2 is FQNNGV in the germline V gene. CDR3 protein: CASSLGPGLGGYEQYF. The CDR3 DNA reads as TGTGCCAGCAGCTTAGGCCCGGGACTGGGGGGCTACGAGCAGTACTTC.

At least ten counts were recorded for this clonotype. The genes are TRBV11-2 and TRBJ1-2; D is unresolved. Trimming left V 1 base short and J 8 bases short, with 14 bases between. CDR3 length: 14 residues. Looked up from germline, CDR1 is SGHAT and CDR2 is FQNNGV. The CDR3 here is CASSLAGRVRGYTF. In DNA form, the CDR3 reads TGTGCCAGCAGCTTAGCCGGACGGGTTCGGGGCTACACCTTC.

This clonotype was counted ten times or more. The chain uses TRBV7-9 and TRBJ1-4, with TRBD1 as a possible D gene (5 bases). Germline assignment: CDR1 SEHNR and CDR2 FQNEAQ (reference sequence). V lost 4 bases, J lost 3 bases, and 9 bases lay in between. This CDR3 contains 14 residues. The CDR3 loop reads CASSSLGPNEKLFF. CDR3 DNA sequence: TGTGCCAGCAGCTCACTGGGACCTAATGAAAAACTGTTTTTT.

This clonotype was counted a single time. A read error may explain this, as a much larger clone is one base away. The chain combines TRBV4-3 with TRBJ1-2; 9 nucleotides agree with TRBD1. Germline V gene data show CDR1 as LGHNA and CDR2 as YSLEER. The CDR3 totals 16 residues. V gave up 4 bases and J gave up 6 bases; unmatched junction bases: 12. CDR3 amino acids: CASSRGNRGQAHGYTF. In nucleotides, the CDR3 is TGCGCCAGCAGCCGGGGAAACAGGGGGCAGGCCCATGGCTACACCTTC.

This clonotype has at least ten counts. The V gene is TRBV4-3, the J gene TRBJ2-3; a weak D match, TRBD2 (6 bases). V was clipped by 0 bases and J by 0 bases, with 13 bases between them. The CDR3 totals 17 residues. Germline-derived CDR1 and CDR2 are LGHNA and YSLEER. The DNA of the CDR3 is TGCGCCAGCAGCCAAGATAGGGTCAGCGGGAGCACAGATACGCAGTATTTT. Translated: CASSQDRVSGSTDTQYF.

CDR3 protein: CASSLAAGGRAGELFF. The DNA of the CDR3 is TGTGCCAGCAGCTTAGCGGCGGGCGGGAGGGCCGGGGAGCTGTTTTTT. The chain carries TRBV7-2 and TRBJ2-2; 9 positions match TRBD2. The V and J ends lost 0 bases and 6 bases, in that order; junction bases with no gene match: 5. CDR3 length: 16 residues. The germline V gene has CDR1 SGHTA and CDR2 FQGNSA.

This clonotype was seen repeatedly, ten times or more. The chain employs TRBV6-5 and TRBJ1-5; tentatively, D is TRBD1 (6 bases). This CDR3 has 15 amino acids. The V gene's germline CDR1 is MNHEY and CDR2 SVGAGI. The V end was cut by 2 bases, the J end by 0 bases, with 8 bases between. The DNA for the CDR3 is TGTGCCAGCAGTTACCAGGGGCTTAGCAATCAGCCCCAGCATTTT. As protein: CASSYQGLSNQPQHF.

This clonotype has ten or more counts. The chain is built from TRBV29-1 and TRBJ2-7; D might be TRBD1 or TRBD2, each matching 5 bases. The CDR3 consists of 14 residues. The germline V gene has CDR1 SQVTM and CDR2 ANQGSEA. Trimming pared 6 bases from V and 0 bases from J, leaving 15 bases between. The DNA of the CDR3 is TGCAGCGTCTCCAGGGACGGAAGCTCCTACGAGCAGTACTTC. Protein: CSVSRDGSSYEQYF.